The clone carrying this T cell receptor (beta chain) was seen a single time. Its specificity is unknown. Every bit of the isolated RNA underwent reverse transcription, so sequencing read expressed TCRB transcripts. TCRdb's copy holds only in-frame clones and misses some; the assay was immunoSEQ multiplex PCR. The sample yields about 150,000 clones, about 44% seen once. All sorted populations exceeded 95% purity. This entry is derived from a study of beta chain features in type 1 diabetes. General study findings and limits: Patients with Type 1 diabetes showed moderately but significantly shorter TCRB CDR3s in all four CD4+ subsets.

The junction had 3 bases not matched to a gene; V was cut back by 4 bases and J by 4 bases. Germline loops: CDR1 ENHRY, CDR2 SYGVKD. This CDR3 contains 14 residues. The specimen was Tregs from blood. The receptor's source is a man aged 18 to 30 in good health. The chain uses TRBV10-3 and TRBJ2-7, with 11 bases lining up with TRBD1. The CDR3 DNA follows: TGTGCCATCAGTGGCGGGACAGGGGGATACGAGCAGTACTTC. Its protein is CAISGGTGGYEQYF.